A selection of T cell receptor beta chains follows, all from one sample in a study of beta chain features in type 1 diabetes. Repertoires were generated with immunoSEQ multiplex PCR, while TCRdb's copy carries only in-frame clones and drops some. The data hold around 180,000 clones, with 6.5% to 9.5% observed a single time. The source material was central memory CD4+ T cells from blood. These receptors were collected from a woman in her forties with type 1 diabetes. Each CDR3 is given with its conserved first and last residue. Fields, in order: J gene, V gene, D gene, clone size, CDR3 DNA, CDR3 protein. The D gene is left open where the match is weak. Clone size, where shown, is once, few, many, or a class for clones that have expanded.

TRBJ2-7 | TRBV27 | TRBD2 | - | TGTGCCAGCAGTTTAAAAGCGGGAGGTTTCGAGCAGTACTTC | CASSLKAGGFEQYF
TRBJ2-7 | TRBV20-1 | - | few | TGCAGTGCTGCCCGTGGGGAGTTTCGCTACTTC | CSAARGEFRYF
TRBJ2-5 | TRBV11-2 | - | few | TGTGCCAGCAGCTTAGGTCCGGGGGAGACCCAGTACTTC | CASSLGPGETQYF
TRBJ1-4 | TRBV15 | - | - | TGTGCCACCAGCAGGTCCCGGGACATAGCAACTAATGAAAAACTGTTTTTT | CATSRSRDIATNEKLFF
TRBJ1-3 | TRBV5-1 | - | few | TGCGCCAGCAGCTTGGTGACTCAGGGCCCTGGAAACACCATATATTTT | CASSLVTQGPGNTIYF
TRBJ1-1 | TRBV6-6 | - | few | TGTGCCAGCAGTTCGGCTGAGGACAGCGGAGCTTTCTTT | CASSSAEDSGAFF
TRBJ2-1 | TRBV11-2 | - | - | TGTGCCAGCAGCTTAGGTATCAGGGAAGACAATGAGCAGTTCTTC | CASSLGIREDNEQFF
TRBJ1-5 | TRBV5-6 | - | few | TGTGCCAGCAGCTTGGGTCCTACCGGTCAGCCCCAGCATTTT | CASSLGPTGQPQHF
TRBJ2-2 | TRBV7-3 | - | few | TGTGCCAGCAGCTTAACACGGGGGAACACCGGGGAGCTGTTTTTT | CASSLTRGNTGELFF
TRBJ2-2 | TRBV7-8 | TRBD2 | - | TGTGCCAGCAGCTCCCCTAGCGGCACCGGGGAGCTGTTTTTT | CASSSPSGTGELFF